A single sample gave rise to the 6 T cell receptor beta chains below, sequenced in a study of T cells expressing NK-cell markers. TCRdb reworked the 5' RACE reads into one entry per CDR3 protein, no DNA. Reported are some 500,000 distinct CDR3 sequences; the ten largest clones contain over 1.1%. The sequenced material came from blood T cells: a sorted CD56 or NKG2C T cell subset, CD4+ or CD8+ T cells, or bulk PBMC T cells (not recorded which). The receptors were sampled from a woman between 50 and 59 years old in good health.

The CDR3 is CASMLTGTLIETQYF. The chain carries TRBV19 and TRBJ2-5; TCRdb designates TRBD1, a call that cannot be tested without DNA. The germline CDR1 and CDR2 sequences are LNHDA and SQIVND (reference sequence). This CDR3 spans 15 amino acids.

The chain joins TRBV20-1 to TRBJ2-5. This CDR3 has 14 residues. Germline lookup yields CDR1 DFQATT and CDR2 SNEGSKA (reference sequence). CDR3 loop: CSAKPDVAKGTQYF.

The chain couples TRBV5-1 to TRBJ2-1; TCRdb proposes TRBD1, but this gene call is untestable without DNA. Germline loops: CDR1 SGHRS, CDR2 YFSETQ. This CDR3 contains 15 residues. This chain's CDR3 is CASRPDRVGNNEQFF.

The chain links TRBV4-1 to TRBJ2-7. This CDR3 is built from 15 residues. Germline V gene lookup returns CDR1 MGHRA and CDR2 YSYEKL. The CDR3 loop reads CASSQPSGRYYEQYF.

This rearrangement joins TRBV20-1 to TRBJ2-5; TCRdb names TRBD1, which stays unverified in the absence of DNA. The CDR3 is made up of 14 amino acids. Germline V gene sequence: CDR1 DFQATT, CDR2 SNEGSKA (reference sequence). CDR3 loop: CSADAGRGQETQYF.

The V and J genes are TRBV5-1 and TRBJ2-3; with no DNA, the TCRdb D assignment of TRBD1 cannot be verified. CDR1 is SGHRS and CDR2 is YFSETQ in the germline V gene. The CDR3 has 15 residues. The CDR3 loop reads CASSLVSADTDTQYF. The full variable domain, rest sourced from reference TRBV5-1 and TRBJ2-3, is KAGVTQTPRYLIKTRGQQVTLSCSPISGHRSVSWYQQTPGQGLQFLFEYFSETQRNKGNFPGRFSGRQFSNSRSEMNVSTLELGDSALYLCASSLVSADTDTQYFGPGTRLTVL.